The 26 T cell receptor beta chains below come from one sample, sequenced in a study of blood T cell repertoires in COVID-19 (dated by TCRdb to the early 2020s). The library was made by the immunoSEQ multiplex PCR assay. What TCRdb holds here is the immuneACCESS table cut down to in-frame rearrangements. Part of the clones is not present; checked against another copy, under half of the missing clones reflect an unresolved V gene, and the others are unexplained. The sample table records roughly 200,000 clones; about nine tenths of these occur just once. The ten largest account for around 1.3% of the sample. Sequenced material: PBMCs or T cells enriched from blood (not recorded which). Receptor source: a man under 40 who had recovered from COVID-19.

The genes are TRBV4-3 and TRBJ2-2, with TRBD2 matching 9 bases. CDR1 and CDR2 (germline): LGHNA, YSLEER. This CDR3 spans 19 amino acids. Unmatched junction bases numbered 8, after V lost 0 bases and J lost 0 bases. The CDR3 loop is CASSQDRLAGSTNTGELFF. CDR3 bases: TGCGCCAGCAGCCAAGATCGGCTAGCGGGATCAACGAACACCGGGGAGCTGTTTTTT.

This clone was counted a single time. The rearrangement joins TRBV2 to TRBJ2-1, with 7 bases identical to TRBD2. Germline V gene sequence: CDR1 SNHLY, CDR2 FYNNEI. The CDR3 loop spans 20 amino acids. Germline trimming cut 2 bases from V and 0 bases from J; bases unmatched to any gene: 16. The DNA for the CDR3 is TGTGCCAGCAGTGAACCCCTGTTCCGGGAGGCAATTAGCTCCTACAATGAGCAGTTCTTC. Translating gives CASSEPLFREAISSYNEQFF.

The chain links TRBV19 to TRBJ1-5, with a weak D call TRBD1 (5 bases). This CDR3 is built from 13 residues. Germline V lookup: CDR1 LNHDA, CDR2 SQIVND (reference sequence). V was shortened by 10 bases and J by 0 bases, with 10 bases between the two germline ends. DNA for the CDR3: TGTGCCACCGCGGACACTAGCAATCAGCCCCAGCATTTT. Translated, it gives CATADTSNQPQHF.

The rearrangement links TRBV15 to TRBJ2-6, with D perhaps matching TRBD1 (6 bases). V gave up 1 base and J gave up 0 bases, with 7 bases separating them. The germline CDR1 and CDR2 sequences are LNHNV and YYDKDF (reference sequence). CDR3 length: 16 residues. The CDR3 sequence: CATSRVTGSGANVLTF. CDR3 sequence (DNA): TGTGCCACCAGCAGAGTGACAGGCTCTGGGGCCAACGTCCTGACTTTC.

This clone has just a few counts. The rearrangement uses TRBV29-1 and TRBJ1-6; D remains ambiguous. This CDR3 region has 15 residues. Trimming took 4 bases from V and 0 from J, leaving 10 bases between them. CDR1 and CDR2 (germline): SQVTM, ANQGSEA. The CDR3 DNA is TGCAGCGTTGCGGTAGGGAGCTCCTATAATTCACCCCTCCACTTT. It is translated as CSVAVGSSYNSPLHF.

The chain is built from TRBV7-2 and TRBJ2-2, with 7 nucleotides matching TRBD1. From germline, CDR1 is SGHTA and CDR2 FQGNSA. CDR3 size: 17 residues. Trimming took 5 bases from V and 1 from J; bases not matched to a gene: 10. As DNA, the CDR3 is TGTGCCAGCAGCCCCTCGACAGGGACAAGGAACACCGGGGAGCTGTTTTTT. This gives the protein CASSPSTGTRNTGELFF. Filled out from reference TRBV7-2 and TRBJ2-2, the complete variable domain reads GAGVSQSPSNKVTEKGKDVELRCDPISGHTALYWYRQSLGQGLEFLIYFQGNSAPDKSGLPSDRFSAERTGGSVSTLTIQRTQQEDSAVYLCASSPSTGTRNTGELFFGEGSRLTVL.

This CDR3 is CASSLEGTRFYNEQFF. The CDR3 region has the DNA TGTGCCAGCAGCTTGGAGGGGACTCGGTTTTACAATGAGCAGTTCTTC. This chain links TRBV5-6 with TRBJ2-1, with D perhaps matching TRBD2 (6 bases). CDR3 size: 16 residues. V lost 0 bases and J lost 4, with 14 bases in between. Germline lookup yields CDR1 SGHDT and CDR2 YYEEEE.

The chain uses TRBV19 and TRBJ1-1; D possibly corresponds to TRBD1 (5 bases). V was pared by 3 bases and J by 4 bases, with 9 bases between. Per the germline V gene, CDR1 is LNHDA and CDR2 is SQIVND (reference sequence). The CDR3 is made up of 13 amino acids. CDR3: CASSIVGGTEAFF. The CDR3 DNA reads TGTGCCAGTAGTATTGTCGGGGGCACTGAAGCTTTCTTT.

This chain joins TRBV4-1 and TRBJ2-1, with 13 nucleotides matching TRBD2. Unmatched junction bases numbered 8, after V lost 4 bases and J lost 8 bases. Germline assignment: CDR1 MGHRA and CDR2 YSYEKL. This CDR3 is 16 amino acids long. The CDR3 protein is CASSRPGLAGWDEQFF. The CDR3 nucleotides are TGCGCCAGCAGCCGTCCGGGACTAGCGGGATGGGATGAGCAGTTCTTC.

V gene TRBV4-1 combines with J gene TRBJ2-1, with 11 bases lining up with TRBD2. The CDR3 sequence is 16 residues long. Trimming took 1 base from V and 2 from J; bases not matched to a gene: 1. Germline values: CDR1 MGHRA, CDR2 YSYEKL. CDR3 amino acids: CASSQGLAGPYNEQFF. The CDR3 DNA reads as TGCGCCAGCAGCCAAGGACTAGCGGGACCCTACAATGAGCAGTTCTTC.

The V call is TRBV29-1, the J call TRBJ1-1; D not resolved. The CDR3 runs 12 residues. The V end lost 5 bases, the J end lost 1 base, and 8 bases lay between the germline ends. Germline V gives CDR1 SQVTM, CDR2 ANQGSEA. The CDR3, as DNA: TGCAGCGTTCGCCGGAGGAACACTGAAGCTTTCTTT. Encoded protein: CSVRRRNTEAFF.

This clone was counted only a few times. Sequence at one end of the junction differs from germline and may be a read error. The chain uses TRBV25-1 and TRBJ2-2; a possible D gene is TRBD1 (6 bases). Germline V gene sequence: CDR1 MGHDK, CDR2 SYGVNS. This CDR3 is 17 amino acids long. This chain's CDR3 is CASSEYIGQKNAGELFF. The CDR3 bases are TGTGCCAGCAGTGAATATATAGGACAGAAGAACGCCGGGGAGCTGTTTTTT.

The chain couples TRBV6-5 to TRBJ1-3; D gene ambiguous. CDR1 MNHEY and CDR2 SVGAGI come from the germline V gene. V lost 6 bases and J 0 bases, leaving 12 bases between the germline ends. This CDR3 is 15 amino acids long. The CDR3 here is CASRREALSGNTIYF. For the CDR3, the DNA is TGTGCCAGCAGGAGGGAGGCCCTCTCTGGAAACACCATATATTTT.

This clone was found once. This sequence joins TRBV7-9 and TRBJ2-1, with 9 bases matching TRBD2. Germline V gene sequence: CDR1 SEHNR, CDR2 FQNEAQ (reference sequence). V was clipped by 1 base and J by 6 bases; unmatched bases: 7. The CDR3 is 16 residues long. This chain's CDR3 is CASSLGGLAGSNEQFF. The DNA for the CDR3 is TGTGCCAGCAGCTTAGGCGGGCTAGCGGGATCCAATGAGCAGTTCTTC.

The gene calls are TRBV4-1 and TRBJ2-5, with D possibly matching TRBD2 (5 bases). Trimming cost V 1 base and J 2 bases, with 14 bases left between them. This CDR3 spans 16 amino acids. CDR1 and CDR2 (germline): MGHRA, YSYEKL. CDR3 nucleotide sequence: TGCGCCAGCAGCCAAGTTCCACGGACGGGACAAGAGACCCAGTACTTC. It is translated as CASSQVPRTGQETQYF.

Here the CDR3 reads CASSEAPSGTYNEQFF. DNA for the CDR3: TGCGCCAGCAGTGAGGCGCCTAGCGGAACCTACAATGAGCAGTTCTTC. This chain connects TRBV10-2 to TRBJ2-1, with TRBD2 identical over 7 bases. V shed 2 bases and J 2 bases; nucleotides not matched to a gene: 6. Looked up from germline, CDR1 is WSHSY and CDR2 is SAAADI. The CDR3 totals 16 residues.

V is TRBV5-6 and J is TRBJ1-6; 10 nucleotides line up with TRBD1. The junction had 1 base not matched to a gene; V was cut back by 2 bases and J by 5 bases. The CDR3 is 15 residues long. In germline, CDR1 is SGHDT, CDR2 YYEEEE. CDR3: CASSFGQGDNSPLHF. CDR3 nucleotides: TGTGCCAGCAGCTTCGGACAGGGGGATAATTCACCCCTCCACTTT.

The chain joins TRBV19 to TRBJ1-5; D remains ambiguous. V dropped 7 bases and J dropped 6 bases, with 13 bases sitting between them. The CDR3 extends over 13 amino acids. Germline assignment: CDR1 LNHDA and CDR2 SQIVND (reference sequence). CDR3 loop: CASNTAGSQPQHF. CDR3 DNA sequence: TGTGCCAGTAACACGGCCGGGAGTCAGCCCCAGCATTTT.

This sequence joins TRBV30 and TRBJ2-7; no definite D call. CDR1 is GTSNPN, CDR2 SVGIG, per germline (reference sequence). The germline V and J ends were trimmed by 0 bases and 5 bases, with 11 bases remaining between them. This CDR3 is 13 amino acids long. CDR3 loop: CAWSVSHRDEQYF. CDR3 DNA sequence: TGTGCCTGGAGTGTCAGTCATCGGGACGAGCAGTACTTC.

V usage is TRBV7-8 and J usage is TRBJ1-3, with D maybe TRBD1 (5 bases). The CDR3 loop spans 19 amino acids. Looked up from germline, CDR1 is SGHVS and CDR2 is FQNEAQ. Trimming shortened V by 2 bases and J by 0 bases, and 20 bases separated the two germline ends. CDR3 nucleotide sequence: TGTGCCAGCAGCTTAAGGGGCAACAGATCACCGATCTCTGGAAACACCATATATTTT. It encodes CASSLRGNRSPISGNTIYF.

The rearrangement links TRBV11-3 to TRBJ2-2, with TRBD2 matching over 8 bases. The ends lost 5 bases at V and 3 bases at J; junction bases unmatched: 17. Per germline, CDR1 SGHNT and CDR2 YENEEA. The CDR3 runs to 19 residues. The CDR3 coding sequence is TGTGCCAGCAGCCCCGGTCAGCGGCTACTAGCGGAGGACACCGGGGAGCTGTTTTTT. Its protein product is CASSPGQRLLAEDTGELFF.

J is TRBJ1-5 and V is TRBV2; D gene unclear. V was trimmed by 1 base and J by 3 bases, leaving 10 bases between them. The CDR3 extends over 15 amino acids. Looked up from germline, CDR1 is SNHLY and CDR2 is FYNNEI. DNA of the CDR3: TGTGCCAGCAGTGAAGATGGGCAGTTCAATCAGCCCCAGCATTTT. Its protein is CASSEDGQFNQPQHF.

This clone was observed a handful of times. The J gene is TRBJ2-7, the V gene TRBV5-1, with D uncertain. V was pared by 0 bases and J by 1 base, with 5 bases between. There are 13 residues in the CDR3. Germline V gives CDR1 SGHRS, CDR2 YFSETQ. The DNA for the CDR3 is TGCGCCAGCAGCTTGGACGGGTCCTACGAGCAGTACTTC. The encoded protein is CASSLDGSYEQYF.

This clone was seen once. The chain joins TRBV20-1 to TRBJ2-7, with 12 bases identical to TRBD2. J gave up 3 bases and V 3 bases, and 6 bases lay outside the gene matches. CDR3 size: 15 residues. In germline, CDR1 is DFQATT, CDR2 SNEGSKA (reference sequence). In DNA form, the CDR3 reads TGCAGTGCTAGTAGGACTAGCGGGATCCTCTACGAGCAGTACTTC. It encodes CSASRTSGILYEQYF.

The chain links TRBV18 to TRBJ2-1; perhaps TRBD1 as D (6 bases). The CDR3 runs to 15 residues. The V end lost 2 bases, the J end lost 5 bases, and 13 bases lay between the germline ends. From germline, CDR1 is KGHSH and CDR2 LQKENI. The CDR3 loop is CASSPIQGSHNEQFF. The CDR3 bases are TGTGCCAGCTCACCAATACAGGGTTCCCACAATGAGCAGTTCTTC.

The rearrangement links TRBV10-2 to TRBJ2-3; tentatively, D is TRBD1 (6 bases). The length of the CDR3 is 16 residues. The V gene lost 4 bases and the J gene lost 3 bases, with 17 bases spanning the gap. Germline CDR1 and CDR2: WSHSY and SAAADI. The CDR3, as DNA: TGCGCCAGCAGTGTCCGAGTTGGGGGCGCAACAGATACGCAGTATTTT. This gives the protein CASSVRVGGATDTQYF.